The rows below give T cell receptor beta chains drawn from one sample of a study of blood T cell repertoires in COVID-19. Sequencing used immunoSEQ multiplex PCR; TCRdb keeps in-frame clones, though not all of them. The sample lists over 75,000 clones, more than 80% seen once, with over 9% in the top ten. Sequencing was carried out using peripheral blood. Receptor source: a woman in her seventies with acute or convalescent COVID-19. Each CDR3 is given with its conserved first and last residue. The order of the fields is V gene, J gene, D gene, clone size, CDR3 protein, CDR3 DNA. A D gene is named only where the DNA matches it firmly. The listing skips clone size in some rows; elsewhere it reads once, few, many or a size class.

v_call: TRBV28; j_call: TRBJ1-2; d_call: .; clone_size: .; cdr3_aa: CASSFPQGTNYGYTF; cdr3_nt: TGTGCCAGCAGTTTCCCACAGGGAACTAACTATGGCTACACCTTC
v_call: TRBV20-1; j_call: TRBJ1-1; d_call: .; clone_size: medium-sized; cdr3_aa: CSASPLTTEAFF; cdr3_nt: TGCAGTGCTAGTCCCCTAACCACTGAAGCTTTCTTT
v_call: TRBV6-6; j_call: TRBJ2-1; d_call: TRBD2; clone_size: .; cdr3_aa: CASSYYGLAGRHEQFF; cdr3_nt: TGTGCCAGCAGTTACTACGGACTAGCAGGGCGACATGAGCAGTTCTTC
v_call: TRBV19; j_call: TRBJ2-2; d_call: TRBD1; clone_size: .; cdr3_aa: CASFYFGTGNTGELFF; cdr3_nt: TGTGCCAGCTTTTATTTTGGGACAGGGAACACCGGGGAGCTGTTTTTT
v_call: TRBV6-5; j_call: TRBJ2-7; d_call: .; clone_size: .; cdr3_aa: CASSPYYEQYF; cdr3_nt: TGTGCCAGCAGTCCCTACTACGAGCAGTACTTC
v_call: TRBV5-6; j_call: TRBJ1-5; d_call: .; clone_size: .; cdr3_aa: CASSLPDQPQHF; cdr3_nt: TGTGCCAGCAGCTTGCCCGATCAGCCCCAGCATTTT
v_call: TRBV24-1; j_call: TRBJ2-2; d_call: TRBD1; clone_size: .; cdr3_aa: CATTTGVNTGELFF; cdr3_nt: TGTGCCACCACGACAGGGGTGAACACCGGGGAGCTGTTTTTT
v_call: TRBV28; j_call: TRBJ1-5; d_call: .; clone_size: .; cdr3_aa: CASSWAGANQPQHF; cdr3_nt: TGTGCCAGCAGTTGGGCAGGGGCCAATCAGCCCCAGCATTTT
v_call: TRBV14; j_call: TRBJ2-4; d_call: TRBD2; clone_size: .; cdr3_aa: CASSPVRGGSQNIQYF; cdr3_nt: TGTGCCAGCAGCCCAGTTCGGGGGGGGTCCCAAAACATTCAGTACTTC
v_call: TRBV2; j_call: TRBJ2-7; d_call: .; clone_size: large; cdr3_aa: CASSFSYEQYF; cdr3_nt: TGTGCCAGCAGCTTCTCCTACGAGCAGTACTTC
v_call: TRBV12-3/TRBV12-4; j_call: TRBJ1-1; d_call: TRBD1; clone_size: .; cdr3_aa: CASTRDSNTEAFF; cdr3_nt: TGTGCCAGCACCCGGGACAGCAACACTGAAGCTTTCTTT
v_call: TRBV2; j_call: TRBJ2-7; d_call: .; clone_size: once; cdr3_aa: CASSPLQEQYF; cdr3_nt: TGTGCCAGCAGTCCTCTCCAGGAGCAGTACTTC
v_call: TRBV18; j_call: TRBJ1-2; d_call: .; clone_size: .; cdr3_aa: CASSPGGALNYGYTF; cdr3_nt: TGTGCCAGCTCCCCGGGGGGAGCTTTAAACTATGGCTACACCTTC
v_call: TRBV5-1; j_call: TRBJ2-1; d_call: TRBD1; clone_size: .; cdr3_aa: CASSSGQSSYNEQFF; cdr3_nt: TGCGCCAGCAGTTCGGGACAGAGCTCCTACAATGAGCAGTTCTTC
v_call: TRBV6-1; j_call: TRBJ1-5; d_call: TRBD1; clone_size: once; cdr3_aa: CASSVDTGGINQPQHF; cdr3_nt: TGTGCCAGCAGTGTCGATACAGGGGGGATTAATCAGCCCCAGCATTTT